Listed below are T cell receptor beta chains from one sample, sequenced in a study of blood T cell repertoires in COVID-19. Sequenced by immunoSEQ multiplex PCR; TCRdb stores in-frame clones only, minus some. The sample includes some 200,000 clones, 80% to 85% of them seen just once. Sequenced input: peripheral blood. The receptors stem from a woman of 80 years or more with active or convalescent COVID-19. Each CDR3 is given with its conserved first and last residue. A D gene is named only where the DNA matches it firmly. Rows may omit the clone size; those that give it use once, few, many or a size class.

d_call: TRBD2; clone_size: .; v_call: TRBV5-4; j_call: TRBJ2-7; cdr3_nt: TGTGCCAGCAGAATAGGGACTAGCAGTAGGGTCGACGAGCAGTACTTC; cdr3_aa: CASRIGTSSRVDEQYF
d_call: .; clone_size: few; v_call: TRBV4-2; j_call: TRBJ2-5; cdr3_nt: TGTGCCAGCAGCCCGTATGAGTGGGAGACCCAGTACTTC; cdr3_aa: CASSPYEWETQYF
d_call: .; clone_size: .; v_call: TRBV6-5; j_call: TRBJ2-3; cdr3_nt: TGTGCCAGCAGTCCTCCTTTTAGCACAGATACGCAGTATTTT; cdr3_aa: CASSPPFSTDTQYF
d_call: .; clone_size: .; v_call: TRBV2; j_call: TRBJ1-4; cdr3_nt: TGTGCCAGCAGTGTAATCGGACTGAATACTAATGAAAAACTGTTTTTT; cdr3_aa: CASSVIGLNTNEKLFF
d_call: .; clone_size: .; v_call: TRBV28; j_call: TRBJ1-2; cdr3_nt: TGTGCCACCAGTGTTAGCTATGGCTACACCTTC; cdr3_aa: CATSVSYGYTF
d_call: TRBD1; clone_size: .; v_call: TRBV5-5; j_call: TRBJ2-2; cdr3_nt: TGTGCCAGCAGTAGTGGCAGGGACAGCCGTACCGGGGAGCTGTTTTTT; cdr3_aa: CASSSGRDSRTGELFF
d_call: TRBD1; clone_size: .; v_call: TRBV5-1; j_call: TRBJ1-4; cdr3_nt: TGCGCCAGCAGCACCGAAAGGACAGGGGGCGAAAAACTGTTTTTT; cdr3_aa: CASSTERTGGEKLFF
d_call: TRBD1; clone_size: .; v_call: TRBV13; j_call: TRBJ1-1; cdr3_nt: TGTGCCAGCAGCCCATTCAGAGGGGACAGGGTGGTTGATTTCTTT; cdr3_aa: CASSPFRGDRVVDFF
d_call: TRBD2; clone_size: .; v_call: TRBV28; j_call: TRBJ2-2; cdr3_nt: TGTGCCAGCAGTCCACGGGGGGGAAGGAACACCGGGGAGCTGTTTTTT; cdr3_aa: CASSPRGGRNTGELFF
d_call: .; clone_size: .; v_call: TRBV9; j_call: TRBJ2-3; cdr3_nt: TGTGCCAGCAGCGTTAGCGGTCGGAGCACAGATACGCAGTATTTT; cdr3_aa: CASSVSGRSTDTQYF
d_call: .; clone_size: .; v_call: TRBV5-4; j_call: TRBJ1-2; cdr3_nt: TGTGCCAGCAGCTTGGGGACAGTACCCTATGGCTACACCTTC; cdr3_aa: CASSLGTVPYGYTF
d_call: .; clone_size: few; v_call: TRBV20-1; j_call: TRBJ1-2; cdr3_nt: TGCAGTAACCAGGGTTATGGCTACACCTTC; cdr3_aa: CSNQGYGYTF
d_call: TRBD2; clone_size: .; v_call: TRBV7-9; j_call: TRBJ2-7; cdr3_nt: TGTGCCAGCAGCTTAGGTAGCGGGGGGGCCAACGAGCAGTACTTC; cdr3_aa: CASSLGSGGANEQYF
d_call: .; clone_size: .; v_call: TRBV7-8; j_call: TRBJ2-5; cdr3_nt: TGTGCCAGCAGCTTGGAACCCGGAGGTGTGACCCAGTACTTC; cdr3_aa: CASSLEPGGVTQYF
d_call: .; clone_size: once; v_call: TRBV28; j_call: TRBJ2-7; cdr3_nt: TGTGCCAGCATCGGGAGTAGCCTTATCTACGAGCAGTACTTC; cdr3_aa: CASIGSSLIYEQYF
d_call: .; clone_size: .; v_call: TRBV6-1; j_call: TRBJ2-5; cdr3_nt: TGTGCCAGCAGTGAAGCCCGGGGGGCGTGGGGGCAAGAGACCCAGTACTTC; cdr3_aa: CASSEARGAWGQETQYF
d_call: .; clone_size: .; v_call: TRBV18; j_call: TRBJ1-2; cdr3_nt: TGTGCCAGCTCACCTAACCGCGGGGGGGACTTTAACTATGGCTACACCTTC; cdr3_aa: CASSPNRGGDFNYGYTF
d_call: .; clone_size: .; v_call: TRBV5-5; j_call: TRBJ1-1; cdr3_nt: TGTGCCAGCAGCTTTTCAGTTCAGGCTGAAGCTTTCTTT; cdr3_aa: CASSFSVQAEAFF
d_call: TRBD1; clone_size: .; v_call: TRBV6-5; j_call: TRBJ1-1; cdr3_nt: TGTGCCAGCAGCAGACAGGGGGCGGAAGCTTTCTTT; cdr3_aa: CASSRQGAEAFF
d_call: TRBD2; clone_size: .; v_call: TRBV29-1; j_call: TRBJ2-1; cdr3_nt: TGCAGCGTCGAGGAAGCGGGGGGCTCCTACAATGAGCAGTTCTTC; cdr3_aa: CSVEEAGGSYNEQFF
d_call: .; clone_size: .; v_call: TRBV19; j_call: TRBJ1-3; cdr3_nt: TGTGCCAGTAGTATTGCCAGGTTAGGAAACACCATATATTTT; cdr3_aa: CASSIARLGNTIYF
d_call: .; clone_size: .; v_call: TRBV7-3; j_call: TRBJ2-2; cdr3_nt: TGTGCCAGCAGCCCCGAGGGACTGGGCACCGGGGAGCTGTTTTTT; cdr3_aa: CASSPEGLGTGELFF
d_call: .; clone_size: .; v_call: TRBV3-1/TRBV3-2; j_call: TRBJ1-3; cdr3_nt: TGTGCCAGCAGCCAAGGGCATGCTGGAAACACCATATATTTT; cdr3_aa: CASSQGHAGNTIYF
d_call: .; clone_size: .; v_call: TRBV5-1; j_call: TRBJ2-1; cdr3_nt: TGCGCCAGCAGCTTGACTAGCACAATCGCCCATGAGCAGTTCTTC; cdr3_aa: CASSLTSTIAHEQFF
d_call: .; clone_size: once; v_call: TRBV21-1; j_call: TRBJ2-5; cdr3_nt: TGTGCCAGCAGCACCTGGGACAGGGGGCCCCGGTGGCAAGAGACCCAGTACTTC; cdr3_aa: CASSTWDRGPRWQETQYF
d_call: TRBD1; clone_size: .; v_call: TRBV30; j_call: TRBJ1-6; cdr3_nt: TGTGCCTGGAGCGCTGGACAGGGGGCAGATTATAATTCACCCCTCCACTTT; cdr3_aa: CAWSAGQGADYNSPLHF
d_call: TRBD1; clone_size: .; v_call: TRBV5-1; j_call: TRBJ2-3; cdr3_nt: TGCGCCAGCAGCTATACCGGGACAGGGATTTACACAGATACGCAGTATTTT; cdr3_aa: CASSYTGTGIYTDTQYF
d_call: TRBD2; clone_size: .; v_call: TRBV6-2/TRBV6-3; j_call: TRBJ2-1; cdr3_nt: TGTGCCAGCAGTTACTCGCCCCGGACTAGCGGGAGCTCCTACAATGAGCAGTTCTTC; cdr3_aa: CASSYSPRTSGSSYNEQFF
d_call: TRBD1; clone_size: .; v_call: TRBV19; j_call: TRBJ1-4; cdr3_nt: TGTGCCAGTAGTGACCGGGCAGGGGGAAGGGAAAAACTGTTTTTT; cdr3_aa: CASSDRAGGREKLFF
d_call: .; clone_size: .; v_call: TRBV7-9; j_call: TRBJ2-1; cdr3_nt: TGTGCCAGCAGCTTATCTCGAGGCAATGAGCAGTTCTTC; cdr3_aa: CASSLSRGNEQFF
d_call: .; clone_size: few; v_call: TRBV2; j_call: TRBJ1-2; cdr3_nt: TGTGCCAGCAGTGAATACCGGGACACCTTTAACTATGGCTACACCTTC; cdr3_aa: CASSEYRDTFNYGYTF
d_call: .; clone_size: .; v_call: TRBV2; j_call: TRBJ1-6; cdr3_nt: TGTGCCAGCAGTGAACAGGGCAGGGGTAATTCACCCCTCCACTTT; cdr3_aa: CASSEQGRGNSPLHF
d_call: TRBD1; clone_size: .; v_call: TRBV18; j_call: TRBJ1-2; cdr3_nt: TGTGCCAGCTCACCGTTTGGCATGGTGACAGGGATGGAGACTAACTATGGCTACACCTTC; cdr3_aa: CASSPFGMVTGMETNYGYTF